A single sample is the source of the 25 T cell receptor beta chains below, sequenced in a study of a mutant IDH1 vaccine in newly diagnosed glioma (dated by TCRdb to the early 2020s). The library was produced with the immunoSEQ multiplex PCR assay. TCRdb limited this immuneACCESS table to in-frame rearrangements with V and J called. A share of clones is missing; checked studies link under half to unresolved V genes, and the rest is unexplained. The sample records 65,000 to 70,000 clones, 80% to 90% of which are singletons. The ten largest clonotypes hold approximately 4.3% of the sample. What the time point label conveys for this sample: baseline, week 1 (first vaccination visit). The treatment or condition tag for this specimen amounts to: pre-vaccination baseline after standard-of-care therapy. This sample comprised peripheral blood mononuclear cells (PBMCs), obtained from a glioma patient treated with radiotherapy, temozolomide or both. The source of these receptors is a woman in her late teens or twenties with glioma. Some clones in this sample may be carry-over from other donors' samples.

The V call is TRBV7-6, the J call TRBJ2-6; 7 bases are a match to TRBD2. Germline V CDR1 and CDR2: SGHVS, FNYEAQ. After removal of 2 bases from V and 0 bases from J, the junction contained 4 bases not matched to a gene. This CDR3 spans 17 amino acids. The CDR3 region is CASSLSGGSSGANVLTF. The CDR3 DNA is TGTGCCAGCAGCTTATCCGGGGGGAGCTCTGGGGCCAACGTCCTGACTTTC.

CDR3 protein: CASSLAHHGGGNTIYF. The CDR3 bases are TGTGCCAGCAGCTTAGCACATCATGGGGGGGGAAACACCATATATTTT. The rearrangement links TRBV7-2 to TRBJ1-3, with a weak D call TRBD1 (5 bases). Trimming removed 0 bases from V and 4 bases from J, with 13 bases in between. Germline CDR1 SGHTA, CDR2 FQGNSA. The length of the CDR3 is 16 residues.

This clone has a handful of counts. The V call is TRBV7-9, the J call TRBJ2-1, with TRBD2 matching over 9 bases. Trimming removed 3 bases from V and 10 bases from J; junction bases left unmatched: 4. In germline, CDR1 is SEHNR, CDR2 FQNEAQ (reference sequence). This CDR3 is built from 13 residues. The chain's CDR3 is CASSFPGLAEQFF. CDR3 DNA: TGTGCCAGCAGCTTCCCAGGACTAGCGGAGCAGTTCTTC.

The chain couples TRBV7-2 to TRBJ2-1; a weak D match, TRBD2 (5 bases). V was clipped by 0 bases and J by 0 bases, with 12 bases between them. The CDR3 covers 17 residues. Germline CDR1 and CDR2: SGHTA and FQGNSA. The chain's CDR3 is CASSLARGGFSYNEQFF. The DNA for the CDR3 is TGTGCCAGCAGCTTAGCGCGAGGCGGGTTCTCCTACAATGAGCAGTTCTTC.

This clone is a singleton in its sample. This chain joins TRBV4-3 and TRBJ1-1; 9 bases line up with TRBD1. The V segment lost 4 bases and the J segment 1 base; nucleotides outside the gene matches: 4. This CDR3 contains 15 residues. Germline values: CDR1 LGHNA, CDR2 YSLEER. The chain's CDR3 is CASSLLQGANTEAFF. In DNA form, the CDR3 reads TGCGCCAGCAGCCTCTTACAGGGGGCGAACACTGAAGCTTTCTTT.

This clone has a handful of counts. V usage is TRBV12-5 and J usage is TRBJ2-1; tentative D call: TRBD2 (6 bases). V gave up 6 bases and J gave up 3 bases, with 15 bases separating them. In germline, CDR1 is LGHNT, CDR2 FRNRAP. The length of the CDR3 is 15 residues. The CDR3 nucleotides read TGTGCTAGTGGCTCGGGAGAGACGCGCTACAATGAGCAGTTCTTC. This translates into CASGSGETRYNEQFF.

The chain couples TRBV29-1 to TRBJ2-1, with a tentative D call TRBD2 (6 bases). Looked up from germline, CDR1 is SQVTM and CDR2 is ANQGSEA. This CDR3 is 14 amino acids long. V dropped 7 bases and J dropped 0 bases, with 13 bases sitting between them. DNA for the CDR3: TGCAGCGCCCTCGGGACTGACTCCTACAATGAGCAGTTCTTC. It codes for CSALGTDSYNEQFF.

J is TRBJ2-1 and V is TRBV19; 7 bases align to TRBD2. Germline lookup yields CDR1 LNHDA and CDR2 SQIVND (reference sequence). J was trimmed by 5 bases and V by 8 bases; bases with no gene match: 9. The CDR3 runs to 14 residues. As DNA, the CDR3 is TGTGCCAGTTCGAGTGCTAGCGGCAACAATGAGCAGTTCTTC. It encodes CASSSASGNNEQFF.

This rearrangement joins TRBV19 to TRBJ1-2; the D is unclear. This CDR3 has 13 amino acids. V lost 7 bases, J lost 2 bases, and 11 bases lay in between. From germline, CDR1 is LNHDA and CDR2 SQIVND (reference sequence). CDR3 protein: CASKLGRNYGYTF. The CDR3 DNA is TGTGCCAGTAAATTAGGTCGGAACTATGGCTACACCTTC. The entire variable domain, with the rest obtained from reference TRBV19 and TRBJ1-2, is as follows: DGGITQSPKYLFRKEGQNVTLSCEQNLNHDAMYWYRQDPGQGLRLIYYSQIVNDFQKGDIAEGYSVSREKKESFPLTVTSAQKNPTAFYLCASKLGRNYGYTFGSGTRLTVV.

The chain is built from TRBV4-1 and TRBJ1-5, with D maybe TRBD1 (5 bases). CDR3 length equals 16 residues. Germline assignment: CDR1 MGHRA and CDR2 YSYEKL. V gave up 2 bases and J gave up 4 bases, with 15 bases separating them. The CDR3 coding sequence is TGCGCCAGCAGCCAATTACCAACAGGAAAAAATCAGCCCCAGCATTTT. Residues: CASSQLPTGKNQPQHF.

V usage is TRBV11-1 and J usage is TRBJ2-2; 11 bases are a match to TRBD1. This CDR3 comprises 15 residues. In germline, CDR1 is SGHAT, CDR2 FQDESV (reference sequence). The trim removed 5 bases at V and 7 bases at J, leaving 6 bases unmatched. CDR3 in DNA: TGTGCCAGCAGCATAGGACAGGGGGCCGACGGGGAGCTGTTTTTT. Protein product: CASSIGQGADGELFF.

This sequence joins TRBV5-1 and TRBJ1-6; the D gene is possibly TRBD1 (5 bases). Per the germline V gene, CDR1 is SGHRS and CDR2 is YFSETQ. V was clipped by 4 bases and J by 7 bases, with 12 bases between them. The CDR3 length is 14 residues. DNA for the CDR3: TGCGCCAGCAGCCCCGACAGCTTCAATTCACCCCTCCACTTT. It encodes CASSPDSFNSPLHF.

The chain combines TRBV5-1 with TRBJ1-3; D is perhaps TRBD1 (6 bases). CDR1 is SGHRS and CDR2 is YFSETQ in the germline V gene. With 4 bases removed from V and 3 bases from J, the gap between germline ends came to 11 bases. The CDR3 contains 14 residues. In nucleotides, the CDR3 is TGCGCCAGCAGCGGCAGGGGCCGTGGAAACACCATATATTTT. It codes for CASSGRGRGNTIYF.

The V gene is TRBV6-6, the J gene TRBJ2-2, with 11 bases that match TRBD2. V lost 4 bases to trimming and J lost 5 bases; unmatched junction nucleotides: 3. The CDR3 totals 15 residues. Germline V gene sequence: CDR1 MNHNY, CDR2 SVGAGI (reference sequence). The CDR3 reads CASSLTSGATGELFF. DNA of the CDR3: TGTGCCAGCAGTTTGACTAGCGGGGCGACCGGGGAGCTGTTTTTT.

J is TRBJ2-2 and V is TRBV5-6, with 12 bases aligning to TRBD2. The CDR3 is made up of 16 amino acids. The germline gives CDR1 SGHDT, CDR2 YYEEEE. The junction had 9 bases not matched to a gene; V was cut back by 5 bases and J by 7 bases. The CDR3 sequence: CASSSPSGGAFGELFF. The CDR3 DNA is TGTGCCAGCAGTTCTCCTAGCGGGGGGGCCTTCGGGGAGCTGTTTTTT.

V gene TRBV6-5 combines with J gene TRBJ2-7; possibly TRBD1 or TRBD2 for D (6 bases each). The CDR3 is 14 residues long. V was cut by 4 bases and J by 0 bases, with 10 bases left in between. Germline-derived CDR1 and CDR2 are MNHEY and SVGAGI. The CDR3 bases are TGTGCCAGCAGTTTTGGGGGGCCCTCCTACGAGCAGTACTTC. Its protein product is CASSFGGPSYEQYF.

In this sample, this clone turned up a few times. The V call is TRBV30, the J call TRBJ1-1, with 7 nucleotides matching TRBD1. This CDR3 comprises 13 residues. The junction had 3 bases not matched to a gene; V was cut back by 2 bases and J by 3 bases. Germline assignment: CDR1 GTSNPN and CDR2 SVGIG (reference sequence). The CDR3 sequence is CAWSWDRDTEAFF. The CDR3 bases are TGTGCCTGGAGTTGGGACAGAGACACTGAAGCTTTCTTT.

V gene TRBV7-6 combines with J gene TRBJ2-1, with 9 nucleotides matching TRBD2. The CDR3 has 17 residues. Unmatched junction bases numbered 14, after V lost 1 base and J lost 10 bases. Looked up from germline, CDR1 is SGHVS and CDR2 is FNYEAQ. The CDR3: CASSLGPTSGANKEQFF. For the CDR3, the DNA is TGTGCCAGCAGCTTAGGGCCGACTAGCGGAGCTAATAAGGAGCAGTTCTTC.

In its sample, this clone was seen once. J is TRBJ1-2 and V is TRBV15, with 8 bases identical to TRBD1. Germline V gene lookup returns CDR1 LNHNV and CDR2 YYDKDF (reference sequence). The length of the CDR3 is 16 residues. Germline trimming cut 3 bases from V and 4 bases from J; bases unmatched to any gene: 10. The CDR3 sequence is CATSSDRGTGSYGYTF. CDR3 nucleotides: TGTGCCACCAGCAGCGACAGGGGTACTGGTTCCTATGGCTACACCTTC.

This chain connects TRBV6-1 to TRBJ2-7; 10 nucleotides agree with TRBD1. The CDR3 has 14 residues. The trim removed 7 bases at V and 3 bases at J, leaving 6 bases unmatched. Germline CDR1 MNHNS, CDR2 SASEGT. For the CDR3, the DNA is TGTGCCAGCACGTCTGGGGACAGGGGCTACGAGCAGTACTTC. Protein: CASTSGDRGYEQYF.

The V call is TRBV6-1, the J call TRBJ2-4, with D possibly matching TRBD2 (6 bases). CDR3 length equals 14 residues. Germline V gene lookup returns CDR1 MNHNS and CDR2 SASEGT. Between the trimmed V and J ends, which lost 10 bases and 8 bases, there was a span of 21 bases. As DNA, the CDR3 is TGTGCCACCGTACTCCGGGACTGGGGAGACATTCAGTACTTC. Its protein is CATVLRDWGDIQYF.

The J gene is TRBJ1-5, the V gene TRBV7-8, with 7 bases matching TRBD1. Trimming removed 5 bases from V and 6 bases from J; junction bases left unmatched: 7. From germline, CDR1 is SGHVS and CDR2 FQNEAQ. The CDR3 spans 14 residues. The CDR3 reads CASSIRQGGQPQHF. In nucleotides, the CDR3 is TGTGCCAGCAGCATACGACAGGGTGGTCAGCCCCAGCATTTT. Full variable domain (remainder filled in from reference TRBV7-8 and TRBJ1-5): GAGVSQSPRYKVAKRGQDVALRCDPISGHVSLFWYQQALGQGPEFLTYFQNEAQLDKSGLPSDRFFAERPEGSVSTLKIQRTQQEDSAVYLCASSIRQGGQPQHFGDGTRLSIL.

This chain links TRBV5-1 with TRBJ2-5, with 7 bases that match TRBD1. V gave up 2 bases and J gave up 2 bases; unmatched junction bases: 6. The V gene's germline CDR1 is SGHRS and CDR2 YFSETQ. The CDR3 loop spans 15 amino acids. The CDR3 spells CASSLSRTGQETQYF. Written as DNA, the CDR3 is TGCGCCAGCAGCTTATCTCGGACAGGACAAGAGACCCAGTACTTC. Using reference TRBV5-1 and TRBJ2-5 for the parts outside the CDR3, the full variable domain is KAGVTQTPRYLIKTRGQQVTLSCSPISGHRSVSWYQQTPGQGLQFLFEYFSETQRNKGNFPGRFSGRQFSNSRSEMNVSTLELGDSALYLCASSLSRTGQETQYFGPGTRLLVL.

The genes are TRBV4-1 and TRBJ1-1; D gene uncertain. The germline V and J ends were trimmed by 1 base and 4 bases, with 10 bases remaining between them. The CDR3 loop spans 14 amino acids. Germline values: CDR1 MGHRA, CDR2 YSYEKL. CDR3 amino acids: CASSQAKRVTEAFF. CDR3 nucleotides: TGCGCCAGCAGCCAAGCCAAGAGGGTCACTGAAGCTTTCTTT.

The chain couples TRBV14 to TRBJ2-7; the match to TRBD1 covers 8 bases. Trimming took 4 bases from V and 4 from J; bases not matched to a gene: 15. CDR1 is SGHDN, CDR2 FVKESK, per germline. This CDR3 spans 17 amino acids. This CDR3 reads CASSPSTGARKPYEQYF. The CDR3, as DNA: TGTGCCAGCAGCCCATCGACAGGGGCCCGAAAGCCTTACGAGCAGTACTTC.